The rows below give T cell receptor beta chains drawn from one sample of a study of shared clonotypes between healthy human individuals. Assay: immunoSEQ multiplex PCR; the TCRdb copy retains only in-frame clones and omits some. The sample lists 550,000 to 700,000 clones; around four fifths were seen once. Sequences were obtained from memory CD4+ T cells sorted from blood. The receptors derive from a woman aged 25 to 39 in good health. CDR3s include the opening cysteine and the closing phenylalanine or tryptophan. The order of the fields is CDR3 protein, CDR3 DNA, D gene, CDR3 length, J gene, clone size, V gene. The D gene is left open where the match is weak. Some rows mark clone size as missing; the rest say once, few, many or name a class of expanded clone.

CASIALAGALDTGELFF TGCGCCAGCATAGCCCTGGCGGGAGCGTTGGACACCGGGGAGCTGTTTTTT TRBD2 17 TRBJ2-2 few TRBV5-1
CASRTPGQGRETQYF TGTGCCAGCAGGACACCGGGACAGGGGCGGGAGACCCAGTACTTC TRBD1 15 TRBJ2-5 - TRBV11-2
CASSAPDRGPGYTF TGTGCCAGCAGCGCGCCGGACAGGGGGCCTGGCTACACCTTC TRBD1 14 TRBJ1-2 - TRBV5-4
CAISGRSDYGYTF TGTGCCATCAGTGGCAGATCCGACTATGGCTACACCTTC - 13 TRBJ1-2 few TRBV10-3
CASTRGTHQPQHF TGTGCCAGCACCAGGGGCACCCATCAGCCCCAGCATTTT - 13 TRBJ1-5 - TRBV2
CASSPQLFSHGYTF TGTGCCAGCAGTCCCCAATTGTTTAGCCATGGCTACACCTTC - 14 TRBJ1-2 - TRBV28
CASSTGLSSYEQYF TGTGCCAGCAGTACAGGGTTGAGCTCCTACGAGCAGTACTTC - 14 TRBJ2-7 - TRBV11-2
CASSLRGGNEKLFF TGTGCCAGCAGTTTACGAGGAGGTAATGAAAAACTGTTTTTT - 14 TRBJ1-4 - TRBV28
CASSLVEESYGYTF TGTGCCAGCAGCTTAGTGGAGGAGTCCTATGGCTACACCTTC - 14 TRBJ1-2 - TRBV7-9
CASRLDSNQPQHF TGTGCCAGCAGATTAGATAGCAATCAGCCCCAGCATTTT - 13 TRBJ1-5 few TRBV6-6
CASSPIAGERTGELFF TGTGCCAGCAGCCCTATAGCGGGAGAGAGGACCGGGGAGCTGTTTTTT TRBD2 16 TRBJ2-2 few TRBV4-2
CASRPQSGLPPDTQYF TGTGCCAGCAGACCGCAATCGGGACTTCCCCCAGATACGCAGTATTTT - 16 TRBJ2-3 - TRBV7-2